These 20 T cell receptor beta chains share one sample of origin, sequenced in a study of CD8+ T cells in alopecia areata. Once RNA had been extracted, it was reverse transcribed into cDNA to act as the sequencing template. Method: immunoSEQ multiplex PCR; TCRdb's copy keeps in-frame clones and lacks some. The sample carries 150,000 or so clones, 50% to 70% recorded once. Treatment given: oral pan-JAK inhibitor, 5-10 mg twice daily. Specimen: CD4+ T cells sorted from blood, collected at week 4, from a patient treated with tofacitinib. The origin of the receptors is a human donor with alopecia areata.

The J gene is TRBJ2-7, the V gene TRBV6-5, with unresolved D. The V gene's germline CDR1 is MNHEY and CDR2 SVGAGI. The CDR3 contains 11 residues. The germline V and J ends were trimmed by 1 base and 4 bases, with 2 bases remaining between them. In nucleotides, the CDR3 is TGTGCCAGCAGTTACTTATACGAGCAGTACTTC. It translates to CASSYLYEQYF.

This chain links TRBV7-9 with TRBJ2-7, with 8 bases lining up with TRBD2. CDR1 is SEHNR and CDR2 is FQNEAQ in the germline V gene (reference sequence). This CDR3 region has 14 residues. After removal of 4 bases from V and 5 bases from J, the junction contained 7 bases not matched to a gene. CDR3 sequence (DNA): TGTGCCAGCAGCTCCGGGACTAGGAGCAACGAGCAGTACTTC. This encodes CASSSGTRSNEQYF.

J is TRBJ2-2 and V is TRBV6-1; TRBD1 agrees at 11 bases. There are 17 residues in the CDR3. Germline V lookup: CDR1 MNHNS, CDR2 SASEGT. The J segment lost 5 bases and the V segment lost 4 bases, leaving 9 bases of the junction unmatched. CDR3 in amino acids: CASSGTGTGGRTGELFF. The DNA for the CDR3 is TGTGCCAGCAGTGGAACTGGGACAGGGGGTAGGACCGGGGAGCTGTTTTTT.

The chain has TRBV29-1 and TRBJ2-1, with 7 bases aligning to TRBD1. The V gene end was trimmed by 2 bases and the J gene end by 12 bases; junction bases not matched to a gene: 4. Germline CDR1 and CDR2: SQVTM and ANQGSEA. This CDR3 contains 11 residues. CDR3 bases: TGCAGCGTTGAACCCCGGGACAGGCAGTTCTTC. Translated, it gives CSVEPRDRQFF.

As regards this clone: Other DNA variants within this sample encode the same CDR3. The V call is TRBV30, the J call TRBJ1-5; the D is unclear. From germline, CDR1 is GTSNPN and CDR2 SVGIG (reference sequence). The CDR3 sequence is 13 residues long. V was trimmed by 0 bases and J by 2 bases, leaving 5 bases between them. The CDR3 coding sequence is TGTGCCTGGAGTGTACTCGGCAATCAGCCCCAGCATTTT. Translating it yields CAWSVLGNQPQHF. The complete variable domain, with remaining parts taken from reference TRBV30 and TRBJ1-5, reads SQTIHQWPATLVQPVGSPLSLECTVEGTSNPNLYWYRQAAGRGLQLLFYSVGIGQISSEVPQNLSASRPQDRQFILSSKKLLLSDSGFYLCAWSVLGNQPQHFGDGTRLSIL.

This chain connects TRBV27 to TRBJ1-1, with D perhaps matching TRBD1 (6 bases). Germline CDR1 reads MNHEY; CDR2 reads SMNVEV (reference sequence). There are 12 residues in the CDR3. Trimming removed 6 bases at V and 9 bases at J, with 14 bases between. Written as DNA, the CDR3 is TGTGCCAGCAGCCCGCCCGGGACAAAAGCTTTCTTT. Amino acids: CASSPPGTKAFF.

The V and J genes are TRBV4-1 and TRBJ1-6; TRBD1 is a possible D gene (6 bases). The CDR3 loop spans 16 amino acids. Trimming stripped 1 base from V and 4 bases from J, with 11 bases between. CDR1 MGHRA and CDR2 YSYEKL come from the germline V gene. The CDR3 here is CASSQGGGQYNSPLHF. In nucleotides, the CDR3 is TGCGCCAGCAGCCAAGGGGGAGGACAGTATAATTCACCCCTCCACTTT.

V and J are TRBV7-9 and TRBJ2-2; 7 bases map to TRBD1. The V gene end was trimmed by 3 bases and the J gene end by 0 bases; junction bases not matched to a gene: 1. Germline V gene lookup returns CDR1 SEHNR and CDR2 FQNEAQ (reference sequence). The CDR3 extends over 15 amino acids. The CDR3 region has the DNA TGTGCCAGCAGCTTCGACAGGGCGAACACCGGGGAGCTGTTTTTT. Residues: CASSFDRANTGELFF.

V gene TRBV9 combines with J gene TRBJ2-5; D gene ambiguous. CDR1 is SGDLS, CDR2 YYNGEE, per germline. The ends were cut back, 0 bases at V and 2 bases at J, with 8 bases in the middle. The CDR3 runs 14 residues. CDR3 DNA: TGTGCCAGCAGCGTAGAGCCCATTCAAGAGACCCAGTACTTC. Residues: CASSVEPIQETQYF.

V and J are TRBV30 and TRBJ1-2; a possible D gene is TRBD1 (5 bases). The CDR3 has 13 amino acids. Trimming cost V 3 bases and J 3 bases, with 11 bases left between them. Germline CDR1 and CDR2: GTSNPN and SVGIG (reference sequence). In DNA, the CDR3 is TGTGCCTGGAGCGGACGGGGACACTATGGCTACACCTTC. This encodes CAWSGRGHYGYTF.

The CDR3, as DNA: TGTGCCAGCAGTGAATATGGACAGATTAATGAAAAACTGTTTTTT. Encoded protein: CASSEYGQINEKLFF. J is TRBJ1-4 and V is TRBV25-1; a weak D match, TRBD1 (6 bases). The V end lost 0 bases, the J end lost 4 bases, and 9 bases lay between the germline ends. The CDR3 loop spans 15 amino acids. Per the germline V gene, CDR1 is MGHDK and CDR2 is SYGVNS.

V gene TRBV9 combines with J gene TRBJ2-5; possible D gene TRBD1, 7 bases. The CDR3 spans 14 residues. The germline CDR1 and CDR2 sequences are SGDLS and YYNGEE. Trimming shortened V by 3 bases and J by 5 bases, and 14 bases separated the two germline ends. The CDR3: CASSATGTGETQYF. The CDR3 DNA is TGTGCCAGCAGCGCGACAGGGACTGGGGAGACCCAGTACTTC.

This sequence joins TRBV18 and TRBJ1-2; possibly TRBD1 for D (5 bases). Germline V CDR1 and CDR2: KGHSH, LQKENI. CDR3 length equals 12 residues. Between the trimmed V and J ends, which lost 1 base and 6 bases, there was a span of 6 bases. The CDR3 protein is CASSPQGNGYTF. The CDR3 DNA is TGTGCCAGCTCACCACAGGGGAATGGCTACACCTTC.

This chain connects TRBV29-1 to TRBJ2-5; weak D call: TRBD1 (6 bases). V lost 4 bases and J 1 base, leaving 10 bases between the germline ends. This CDR3 contains 13 residues. CDR1 SQVTM and CDR2 ANQGSEA come from the germline V gene. The CDR3 nucleotides read TGCAGCGTTGGACAGGCCGTCCAAGAGACCCAGTACTTC. Residues: CSVGQAVQETQYF. The whole variable domain, remainder taken from reference TRBV29-1 and TRBJ2-5, is SAVISQKPSRDICQRGTSLTIQCQVDSQVTMMFWYRQQPGQSLTLIATANQGSEATYESGFVIDKFPISRPNLTFSTLTVSNMSPEDSSIYLCSVGQAVQETQYFGPGTRLLVL.

V is TRBV29-1 and J is TRBJ2-5; D possibly corresponds to TRBD1 (6 bases). In germline, CDR1 is SQVTM, CDR2 ANQGSEA. The ends were cut back, 7 bases at V and 1 base at J, with 16 bases in the middle. The CDR3 is 14 residues long. CDR3 sequence: CSGRMGATQETQYF. CDR3 DNA sequence: TGCAGCGGCCGTATGGGGGCAACCCAAGAGACCCAGTACTTC.

The chain has TRBV30 and TRBJ2-6; D unclear. The CDR3 contains 15 residues. V lost 0 bases and J lost 5, with 11 bases in between. Germline V lookup: CDR1 GTSNPN, CDR2 SVGIG (reference sequence). The CDR3 spells CAWSVRRNRANVLTF. CDR3 DNA: TGTGCCTGGAGTGTACGTCGGAACAGGGCCAACGTCCTGACTTTC.

The V call is TRBV25-1, the J call TRBJ2-5; TRBD1 or TRBD2 may be the D gene (5 bases each). The CDR3 sequence is 13 residues long. Germline V gene data show CDR1 as MGHDK and CDR2 as SYGVNS. The ends were cut back, 8 bases at V and 4 bases at J, with 14 bases in the middle. CDR3 nucleotide sequence: TGTGCCAGCGGCCGAGAGGGGCGAGAGACCCAGTACTTC. Amino acids: CASGREGRETQYF.

The chain uses TRBV30 and TRBJ1-2; D is uncertain. The CDR3 spans 13 residues. CDR1 is GTSNPN, CDR2 SVGIG, per germline (reference sequence). The ends were cut back, 3 bases at V and 8 bases at J, with 16 bases in the middle. CDR3 sequence reads: CAWREQPGGGYTF. CDR3 nucleotides: TGTGCCTGGAGAGAACAACCGGGAGGCGGCTACACCTTC.

The chain employs TRBV29-1 and TRBJ1-2, with 7 bases that match TRBD1. With 6 bases clipped from V and 6 bases from J, the junction kept 7 bases outside the gene matches. The CDR3 length is 12 residues. Germline values: CDR1 SQVTM, CDR2 ANQGSEA. CDR3 region: CSVGQVMDGYTF. The CDR3 DNA is TGCAGCGTCGGACAGGTGATGGATGGCTACACCTTC. The complete variable domain, with remaining parts taken from reference TRBV29-1 and TRBJ1-2, reads SAVISQKPSRDICQRGTSLTIQCQVDSQVTMMFWYRQQPGQSLTLIATANQGSEATYESGFVIDKFPISRPNLTFSTLTVSNMSPEDSSIYLCSVGQVMDGYTFGSGTRLTVV.

The chain uses TRBV4-1 and TRBJ2-1; D not certain. The CDR3 has 15 residues. Germline V CDR1 and CDR2: MGHRA, YSYEKL. With 2 bases removed from V and 4 bases from J, the gap between germline ends came to 12 bases. CDR3 in amino acids: CASSQFSGPYNEQFF. Written as DNA, the CDR3 is TGCGCCAGCAGCCAATTCTCCGGGCCATACAATGAGCAGTTCTTC.